This TCR beta chain was recorded in a study of CXCR3-negative and CXCR3-positive naive CD8 T cells. Regarding the study as a whole: Naive cells with CXCR3 showed TRB CDR3s that were more hydrophobic than those in CXCR3-negative naive cells.

This clonotype is labeled medium-sized (0.01 to 0.1%) based on frequency. No antigen is known for it. Via 5' RACE with UMI labels, TRB cDNA libraries were prepared. Reprocessing the 5' RACE reads, TCRdb reports a single entry for every CDR3 protein and omits DNA. The sample shows about 62,000 distinct CDR3 sequences, and about 4.5% sits with its ten largest clones. The TCR sequence derives from a human donor in good health. Some clones in this sample may be carry-over from other donors' samples. Material: naive CXCR3- CD8+ T cells from blood. The sample's subset: CD45RO-CCR7+CD27+CD95- naive CD8+ T cells lacking CXCR3 (TNR3-).

This chain's CDR3 is CASSLSALSGFRTEAFF. This chain uses TRBV7-8 with TRBJ1-1; TCRdb designates TRBD1, a call that cannot be tested without DNA. The CDR3 is 17 residues long. Germline CDR1 SGHVS, CDR2 FQNEAQ.